This TCR beta chain derives from a study of blood T cell repertoires in COVID-19. In the study overall: The United States, Italy and Spain supplied acute and convalescent COVID-19 samples.

The germline V and J ends were trimmed by 6 bases and 1 base, with 12 bases remaining between them. CDR3 size: 14 residues. The germline gives CDR1 MNHEY, CDR2 SVGEGT. Data came from immunoSEQ multiplex PCR; TCRdb stores just in-frame clones and leaves some out. Seen here are more than 85,000 clones, about four fifths observed once, and the top ten hold 15%. The chain uses TRBV6-2 or TRBV6-3 and TRBJ1-1; no definite D call. Material: peripheral blood. This TCR came from a woman aged 80 or over with acute or convalescent COVID-19. The CDR3 here is CASSDRGGNTEAFF. CDR3 nucleotide sequence: TGTGCCAGCAGCGACCGGGGAGGGAACACTGAAGCTTTCTTT.